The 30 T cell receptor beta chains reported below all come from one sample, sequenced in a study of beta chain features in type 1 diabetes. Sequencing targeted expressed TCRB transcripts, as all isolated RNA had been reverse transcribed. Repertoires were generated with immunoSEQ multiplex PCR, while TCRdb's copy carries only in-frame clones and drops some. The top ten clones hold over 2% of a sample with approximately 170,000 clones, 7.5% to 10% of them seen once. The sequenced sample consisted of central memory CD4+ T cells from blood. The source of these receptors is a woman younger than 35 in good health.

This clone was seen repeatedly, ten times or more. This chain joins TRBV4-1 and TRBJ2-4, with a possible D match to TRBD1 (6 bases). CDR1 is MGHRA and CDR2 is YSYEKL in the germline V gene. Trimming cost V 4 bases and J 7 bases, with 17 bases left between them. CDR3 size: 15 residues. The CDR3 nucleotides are TGCGCCAGCAGCCTAGCCGAGGGAGACAGGAACATTCAGTACTTC. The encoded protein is CASSLAEGDRNIQYF.

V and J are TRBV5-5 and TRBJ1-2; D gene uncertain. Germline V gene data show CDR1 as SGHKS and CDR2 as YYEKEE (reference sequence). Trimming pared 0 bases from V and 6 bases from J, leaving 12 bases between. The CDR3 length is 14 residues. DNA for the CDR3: TGTGCCAGCAGCTTGGTTATCGGAGGTCATGGCTACACCTTC. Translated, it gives CASSLVIGGHGYTF.

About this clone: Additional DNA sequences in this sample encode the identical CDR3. The CDR3 DNA reads TGTGCCACCAGCAGAGATCCAGGACAGGTCGTCGGGACCCAGTACTTC. Translation gives CATSRDPGQVVGTQYF. The chain couples TRBV15 to TRBJ2-5; 7 bases are shared with TRBD1. Unmatched junction bases numbered 11, after V lost 0 bases and J lost 7 bases. This CDR3 is built from 16 residues. Germline V gene data show CDR1 as LNHNV and CDR2 as YYDKDF (reference sequence).

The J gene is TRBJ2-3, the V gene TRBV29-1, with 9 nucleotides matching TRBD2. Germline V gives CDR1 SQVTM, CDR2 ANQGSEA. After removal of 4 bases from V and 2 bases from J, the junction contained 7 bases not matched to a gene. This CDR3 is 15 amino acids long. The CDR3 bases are TGCAGCGTTGCGGGGGCGGGAGGGCCCACAGATACGCAGTATTTT. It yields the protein CSVAGAGGPTDTQYF.

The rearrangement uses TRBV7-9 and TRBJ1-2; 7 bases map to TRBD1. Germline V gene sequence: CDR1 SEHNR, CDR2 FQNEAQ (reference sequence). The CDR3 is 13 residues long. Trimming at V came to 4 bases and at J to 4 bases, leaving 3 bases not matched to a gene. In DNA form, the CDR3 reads TGTGCCAGCAGCTCGGGACAGCGCTATGGCTACACCTTC. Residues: CASSSGQRYGYTF. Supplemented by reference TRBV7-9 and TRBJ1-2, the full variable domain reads DTGVSQNPRHKITKRGQNVTFRCDPISEHNRLYWYRQTLGQGPEFLTYFQNEAQLEKSRLLSDRFSAERPKGSFSTLEIQRTEQGDSAMYLCASSSGQRYGYTFGSGTRLTVV.

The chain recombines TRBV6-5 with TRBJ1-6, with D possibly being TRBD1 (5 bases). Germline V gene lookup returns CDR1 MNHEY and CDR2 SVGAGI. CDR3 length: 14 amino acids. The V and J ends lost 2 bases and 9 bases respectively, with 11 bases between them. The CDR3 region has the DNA TGTGCCAGCAGTTACCGCCAGGGCCGTTCACCCCTCCACTTT. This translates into CASSYRQGRSPLHF.

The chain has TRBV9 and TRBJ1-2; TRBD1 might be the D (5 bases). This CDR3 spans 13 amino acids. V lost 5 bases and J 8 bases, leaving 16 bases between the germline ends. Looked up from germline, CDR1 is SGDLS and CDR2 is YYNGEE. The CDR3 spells CASSVRQGQGYTF. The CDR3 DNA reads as TGTGCCAGCAGTGTCCGGCAGGGTCAGGGCTACACCTTC.

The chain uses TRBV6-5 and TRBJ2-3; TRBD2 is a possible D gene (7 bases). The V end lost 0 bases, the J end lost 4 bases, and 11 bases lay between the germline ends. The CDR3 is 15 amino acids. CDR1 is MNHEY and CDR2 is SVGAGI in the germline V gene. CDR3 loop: CASSYSLGGADTQYF. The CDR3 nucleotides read TGTGCCAGCAGTTACTCGCTAGGGGGGGCAGATACGCAGTATTTT.

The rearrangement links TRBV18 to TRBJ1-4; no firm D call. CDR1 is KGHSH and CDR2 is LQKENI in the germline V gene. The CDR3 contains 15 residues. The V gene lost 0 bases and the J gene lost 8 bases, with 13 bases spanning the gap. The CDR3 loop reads CASSPPPPLREKLFF. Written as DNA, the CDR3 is TGTGCCAGCTCACCACCGCCCCCCTTGAGGGAAAAACTGTTTTTT.

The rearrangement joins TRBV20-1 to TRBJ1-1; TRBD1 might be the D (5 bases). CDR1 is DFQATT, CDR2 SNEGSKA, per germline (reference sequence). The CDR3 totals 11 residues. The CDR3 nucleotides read TGCATGTACCAGGGTTCCACTGAAGCTTTCTTT. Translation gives CMYQGSTEAFF.

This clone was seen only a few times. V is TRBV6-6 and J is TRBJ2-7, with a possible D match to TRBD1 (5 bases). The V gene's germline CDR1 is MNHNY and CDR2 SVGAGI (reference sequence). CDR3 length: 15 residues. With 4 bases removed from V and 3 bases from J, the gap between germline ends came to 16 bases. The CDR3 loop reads CASSSSTARFYEQYF. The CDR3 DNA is TGTGCCAGCAGTTCGTCGACAGCTCGATTCTACGAGCAGTACTTC.

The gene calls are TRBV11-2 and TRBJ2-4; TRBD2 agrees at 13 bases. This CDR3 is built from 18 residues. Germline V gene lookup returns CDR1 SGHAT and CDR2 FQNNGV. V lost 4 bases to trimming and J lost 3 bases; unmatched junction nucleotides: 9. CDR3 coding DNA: TGTGCCAGCAGCTCCGGACTAGCGGGAGAGCGGAGCAAAAACATTCAGTACTTC. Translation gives CASSSGLAGERSKNIQYF.

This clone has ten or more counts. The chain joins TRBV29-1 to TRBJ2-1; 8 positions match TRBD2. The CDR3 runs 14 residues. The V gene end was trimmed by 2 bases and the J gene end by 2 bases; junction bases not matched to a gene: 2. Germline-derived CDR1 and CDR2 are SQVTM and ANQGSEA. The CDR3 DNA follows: TGCAGCGTTGAACGTAGCGGGACCTACAATGAGCAGTTCTTC. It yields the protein CSVERSGTYNEQFF.

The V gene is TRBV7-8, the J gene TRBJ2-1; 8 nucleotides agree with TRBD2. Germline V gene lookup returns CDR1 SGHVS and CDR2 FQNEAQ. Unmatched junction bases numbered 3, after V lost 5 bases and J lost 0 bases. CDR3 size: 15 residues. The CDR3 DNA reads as TGTGCCAGCAGCCGGGAGGGTAGCTCCTACAATGAGCAGTTCTTC. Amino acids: CASSREGSSYNEQFF.

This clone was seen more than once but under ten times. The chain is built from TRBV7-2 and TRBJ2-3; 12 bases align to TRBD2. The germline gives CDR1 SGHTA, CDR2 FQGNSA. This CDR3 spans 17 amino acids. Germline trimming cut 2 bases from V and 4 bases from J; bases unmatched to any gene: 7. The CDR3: CASSLTPLAGGSDTQYF. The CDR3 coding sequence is TGTGCCAGCAGCTTAACCCCTCTAGCGGGAGGGTCAGATACGCAGTATTTT.

The CDR3: CSARDLYEQYF. The CDR3 DNA sequence: TGCAGTGCTAGAGACCTGTACGAGCAGTACTTC. The gene calls are TRBV20-1 and TRBJ2-7, with no clear D. The V end lost 0 bases, the J end lost 4 bases, and 4 bases lay between the germline ends. The germline CDR1 and CDR2 sequences are DFQATT and SNEGSKA (reference sequence). The CDR3 spans 11 residues.

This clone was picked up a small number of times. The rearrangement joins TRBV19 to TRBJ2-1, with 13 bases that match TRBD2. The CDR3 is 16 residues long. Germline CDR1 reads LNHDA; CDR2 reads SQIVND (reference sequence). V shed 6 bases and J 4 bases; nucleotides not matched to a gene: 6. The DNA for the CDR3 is TGTGCCAGTAGGGCTCCGGGACTAGCGGGGTACAATGAGCAGTTCTTC. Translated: CASRAPGLAGYNEQFF.

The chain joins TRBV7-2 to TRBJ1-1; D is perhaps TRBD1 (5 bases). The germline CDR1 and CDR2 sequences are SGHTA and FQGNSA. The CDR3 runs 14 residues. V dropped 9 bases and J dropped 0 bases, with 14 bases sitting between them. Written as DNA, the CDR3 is TGTGCCAGTTCAGGGATAGGGATGAACACTGAAGCTTTCTTT. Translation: CASSGIGMNTEAFF.

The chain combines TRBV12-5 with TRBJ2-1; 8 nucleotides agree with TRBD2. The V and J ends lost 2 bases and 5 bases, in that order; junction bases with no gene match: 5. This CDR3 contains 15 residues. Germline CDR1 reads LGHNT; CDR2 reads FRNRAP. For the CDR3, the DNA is TGTGCTAGTGGTTTGTCGTTAGCGGGGAACAATGAGCAGTTCTTC. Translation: CASGLSLAGNNEQFF.

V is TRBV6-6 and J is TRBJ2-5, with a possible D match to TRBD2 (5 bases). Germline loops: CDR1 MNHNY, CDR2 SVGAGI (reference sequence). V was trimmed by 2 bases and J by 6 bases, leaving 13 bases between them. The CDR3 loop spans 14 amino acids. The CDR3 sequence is CASSYEGLDQTQYF. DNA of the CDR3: TGTGCCAGCAGTTACGAGGGCTTGGACCAGACCCAGTACTTC.

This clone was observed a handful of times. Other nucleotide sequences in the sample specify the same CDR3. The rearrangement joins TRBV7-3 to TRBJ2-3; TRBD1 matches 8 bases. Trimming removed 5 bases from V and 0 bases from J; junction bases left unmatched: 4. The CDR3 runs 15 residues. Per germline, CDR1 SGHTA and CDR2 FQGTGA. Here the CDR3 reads CASSLTGVSTDTQYF. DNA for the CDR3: TGTGCCAGCAGCCTGACAGGGGTTAGCACAGATACGCAGTATTTT.

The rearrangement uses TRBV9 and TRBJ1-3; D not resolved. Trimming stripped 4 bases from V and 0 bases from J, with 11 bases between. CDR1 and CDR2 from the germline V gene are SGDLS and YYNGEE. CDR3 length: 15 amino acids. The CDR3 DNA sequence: TGTGCCAGCAGCCCCTACGGGGACTCTGGAAACACCATATATTTT. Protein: CASSPYGDSGNTIYF. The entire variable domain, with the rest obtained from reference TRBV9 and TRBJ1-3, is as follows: DSGVTQTPKHLITATGQRVTLRCSPRSGDLSVYWYQQSLDQGLQFLIQYYNGEERAKGNILERFSAQQFPDLHSELNLSSLELGDSALYFCASSPYGDSGNTIYFGEGSWLTVV.

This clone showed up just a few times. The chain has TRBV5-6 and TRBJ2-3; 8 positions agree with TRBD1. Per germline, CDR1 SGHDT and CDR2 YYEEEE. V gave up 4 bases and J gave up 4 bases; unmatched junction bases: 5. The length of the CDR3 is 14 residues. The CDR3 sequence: CASSTGQGADTQYF. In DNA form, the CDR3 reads TGTGCCAGCAGCACCGGACAGGGCGCAGATACGCAGTATTTT.

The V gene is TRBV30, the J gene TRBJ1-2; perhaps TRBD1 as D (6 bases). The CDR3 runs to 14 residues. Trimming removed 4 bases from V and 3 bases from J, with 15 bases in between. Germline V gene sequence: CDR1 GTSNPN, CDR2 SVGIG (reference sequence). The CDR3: CAWTSVGGDYGYTF. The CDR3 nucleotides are TGTGCCTGGACCTCGGTAGGGGGGGACTATGGCTACACCTTC.

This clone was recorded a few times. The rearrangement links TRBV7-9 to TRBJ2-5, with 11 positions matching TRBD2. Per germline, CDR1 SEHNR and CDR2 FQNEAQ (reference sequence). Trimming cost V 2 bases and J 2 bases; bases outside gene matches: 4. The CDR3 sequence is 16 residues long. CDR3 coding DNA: TGTGCCAGCAGCTTAATGGGACTAGCGGTTCAAGAGACCCAGTACTTC. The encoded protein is CASSLMGLAVQETQYF. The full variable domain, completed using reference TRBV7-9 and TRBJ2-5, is DTGVSQNPRHKITKRGQNVTFRCDPISEHNRLYWYRQTLGQGPEFLTYFQNEAQLEKSRLLSDRFSAERPKGSFSTLEIQRTEQGDSAMYLCASSLMGLAVQETQYFGPGTRLLVL.

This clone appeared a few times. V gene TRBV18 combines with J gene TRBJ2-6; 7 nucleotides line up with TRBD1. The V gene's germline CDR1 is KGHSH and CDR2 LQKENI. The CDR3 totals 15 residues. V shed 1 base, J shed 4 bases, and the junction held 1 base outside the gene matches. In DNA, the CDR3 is TGTGCCAGCTCACCACAGGGGGCCGGGGCCAACGTCCTGACTTTC. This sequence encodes CASSPQGAGANVLTF.

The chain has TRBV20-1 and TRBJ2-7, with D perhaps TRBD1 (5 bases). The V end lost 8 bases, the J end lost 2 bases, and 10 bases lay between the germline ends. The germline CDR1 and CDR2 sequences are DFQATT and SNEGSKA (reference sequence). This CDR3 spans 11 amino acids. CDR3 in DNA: TGCAGTCCAGGGAATACCTACGAGCAGTACTTC. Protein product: CSPGNTYEQYF.

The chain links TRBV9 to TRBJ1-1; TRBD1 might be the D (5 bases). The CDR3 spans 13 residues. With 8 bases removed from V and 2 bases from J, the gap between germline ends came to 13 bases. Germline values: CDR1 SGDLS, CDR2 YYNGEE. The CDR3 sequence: CASQLGQNTEAFF. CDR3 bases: TGTGCCAGTCAGTTGGGGCAAAACACTGAAGCTTTCTTT.

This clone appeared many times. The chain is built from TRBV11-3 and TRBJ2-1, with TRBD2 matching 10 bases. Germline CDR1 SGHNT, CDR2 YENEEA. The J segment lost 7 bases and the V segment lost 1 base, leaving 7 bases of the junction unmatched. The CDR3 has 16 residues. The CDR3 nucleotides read TGTGCCAGCAGCTTAGGCTTTAGCGGGAGGAGGAATGAGCAGTTCTTC. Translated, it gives CASSLGFSGRRNEQFF.

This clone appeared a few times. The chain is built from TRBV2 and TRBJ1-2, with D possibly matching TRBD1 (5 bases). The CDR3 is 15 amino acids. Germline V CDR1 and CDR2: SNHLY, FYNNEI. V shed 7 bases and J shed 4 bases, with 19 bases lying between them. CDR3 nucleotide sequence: TGTGCCAGCACCTCTTCGATCGGCAGGGTCTATGGCTACACCTTC. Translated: CASTSSIGRVYGYTF.